This T cell receptor beta chain was captured in a study of OX40 agonist ivuxolimab in advanced cancers. Using immunoSEQ multiplex PCR, the repertoire was profiled, and TCRdb retains in-frame clones only, with some absent. Of over 50,000 clones in the sample, just under 90% were seen once. The CDR3 loop spans 15 amino acids. The germline V gene has CDR1 MNHEY and CDR2 SVGAGI. Trimming left V 2 bases short and J 5 bases short, with 10 bases between. This sample comprised CD4+ or CD8+ T cells sorted from blood, obtained in a trial of the OX40 agonist ivuxolimab. The sequence derives from an adult with an advanced solid tumor such as melanoma, head and neck, liver or kidney cancer. The chain joins TRBV6-5 to TRBJ1-6, with D uncertain. The DNA for the CDR3 is TGTGCCAGCAGTTACGGTCAGGCGGATAATTCACCCCTCCACTTT. Encoded protein: CASSYGQADNSPLHF.